One TCR beta chain is described in this entry. This entry comes from a study of blood T cell repertoires in COVID-19. Background on the study: Acute and convalescent COVID-19 specimens originated in the United States, Italy and Spain. T cells, B-cell-depleted T cells, or PBMCs provided the cDNA or gDNA that served as material.

Study processing details: Using reference gene primer amplification, nucleated cell counts were estimated. TCRdb keeps only in-frame clones here, not all; method: immunoSEQ multiplex PCR. For V, J and clone size, that table is used; D and trimming come from the DNA. In the table there are about 200,000 clones, 70% to 90% of which are singletons. The CDR3 spans 11 residues. Between the trimmed V and J ends, which lost 7 bases and 8 bases, there was a span of 8 bases. Sequenced input: peripheral blood. The receptor's source is a man aged 45 to 65 with acute or convalescent COVID-19. The rearrangement joins TRBV12-3 or TRBV12-4 to TRBJ1-4; unclear D gene. CDR3 residues: CASTEREKLFF. The CDR3 DNA reads TGTGCCAGCACCGAGAGGGAAAAACTGTTTTTT.